The subject of this entry is one TCR beta chain. Sample time point: week 3, after first cycle of checkpoint inhibitor. Prior systemic cancer therapy, immunosuppressant use and other active malignancies excluded patients. The method was immunoSEQ multiplex PCR; TCRdb's version includes in-frame clones alone and lacks a portion of them. This table holds under 15,000 clones, more than 75% found once. The record originates from a study of blood T cell dynamics during melanoma immunotherapy. The germline V gene encodes CDR1 MNHEY and CDR2 SMNVEV (reference sequence). Trimming at V came to 2 bases and at J to 4 bases, leaving 6 bases not matched to a gene. The CDR3 has 15 residues.

The clonotype originates from a human donor with melanoma. The specimen was effector memory CD8+ T cells from blood, collected from a patient treated with checkpoint blockade. The chain recombines TRBV27 with TRBJ1-2; 8 nucleotides line up with TRBD1. CDR3 nucleotide sequence: TGTGCCAGCAGTTTAACAGGGGGGCCGAGCTATGGCTACACCTTC. Protein: CASSLTGGPSYGYTF.